These 20 T cell receptor beta chains came from one sample sequenced in a study of OX40 agonist ivuxolimab in advanced cancers. TCRdb's copy holds only in-frame clones and misses some; the assay was immunoSEQ multiplex PCR. The table shows over 80,000 clones, with less than 90% occurring only once. Sequencing was performed on CD4+ or CD8+ T cells sorted from blood, taken in a trial of the OX40 agonist ivuxolimab. The source of these receptors is an adult with an advanced solid tumor such as melanoma, head and neck, liver or kidney cancer.

The chain recombines TRBV27 with TRBJ2-1; the match to TRBD2 covers 8 bases. V shed 8 bases, J shed 2 bases, and the junction held 5 bases outside the gene matches. Looked up from germline, CDR1 is MNHEY and CDR2 is SMNVEV (reference sequence). This CDR3 has 14 residues. The CDR3 protein is CASHGGLAYNEQFF. Here the CDR3 DNA reads TGTGCCAGCCACGGGGGACTAGCCTACAATGAGCAGTTCTTC.

This clone has only a few counts. V is TRBV15 and J is TRBJ1-2; D call uncertain. With 0 bases removed from V and 5 bases from J, the gap between germline ends came to 10 bases. The CDR3 has 14 amino acids. Germline CDR1 and CDR2: LNHNV and YYDKDF (reference sequence). CDR3 DNA sequence: TGTGCCACCAGCAGAGATTCGTCGAGGTATGGCTACACCTTC. Its protein is CATSRDSSRYGYTF. Together with reference TRBV15 and TRBJ1-2, the CDR3 gives the full variable domain: DAMVIQNPRYQVTQFGKPVTLSCSQTLNHNVMYWYQQKSSQAPKLLFHYYDKDFNNEADTPDNFQSRRPNTSFCFLDIRSPGLGDTAMYLCATSRDSSRYGYTFGSGTRLTVV.

The chain joins TRBV19 to TRBJ2-5; either TRBD1 or TRBD2 may fit D (5 bases each). CDR3 length: 14 residues. CDR1 is LNHDA, CDR2 SQIVND, per germline (reference sequence). V was trimmed by 10 bases and J by 4 bases, leaving 19 bases between them. CDR3 amino acids: CATRDLEARETQYF. DNA for the CDR3: TGTGCCACAAGGGACCTAGAAGCGCGAGAGACCCAGTACTTC.

A single count supports this clone. CDR3 sequence (DNA): TGTGCCAGCAGTCCTGGACAGGGACCTTCCTACGAGCAGTACTTC. Its translation is CASSPGQGPSYEQYF. The V call is TRBV7-8, the J call TRBJ2-5, with 8 nucleotides matching TRBD1. The DNA end is a closer match to TRBJ2-7, so the J assignment may be wrong. Germline V CDR1 and CDR2: SGHVS, FQNEAQ. CDR3 length: 15 amino acids.

The chain carries TRBV5-6 and TRBJ1-2, with 7 bases fitting TRBD1. Germline CDR1 is SGHDT and CDR2 is YYEEEE. The V segment lost 2 bases and the J segment 5 bases; nucleotides outside the gene matches: 12. The CDR3 runs 16 residues. Here the CDR3 reads CASSFLPTGTAYGYTF. CDR3 nucleotide sequence: TGTGCCAGCAGCTTTCTTCCTACCGGGACAGCTTATGGCTACACCTTC.

CDR3 sequence (DNA): TGTGCCAGCAGCGTAGCTGGGGGGGGAGATGCTGAAGCTTTCTTT. This translates into CASSVAGGGDAEAFF. This rearrangement joins TRBV9 to TRBJ1-1; D perhaps matches TRBD1 (5 bases). The CDR3 totals 15 residues. V was clipped by 0 bases and J by 6 bases, with 15 bases between them. Germline assignment: CDR1 SGDLS and CDR2 YYNGEE. The full variable domain, with the rest looked up from reference TRBV9 and TRBJ1-1, is DSGVTQTPKHLITATGQRVTLRCSPRSGDLSVYWYQQSLDQGLQFLIQYYNGEERAKGNILERFSAQQFPDLHSELNLSSLELGDSALYFCASSVAGGGDAEAFFGQGTRLTVV.

A few counts support this clone. V gene TRBV7-8 combines with J gene TRBJ1-6, with D possibly being TRBD1 (6 bases). The germline V and J ends were trimmed by 1 base and 6 bases, with 13 bases remaining between them. Germline values: CDR1 SGHVS, CDR2 FQNEAQ. This CDR3 comprises 16 residues. CDR3: CASSLVGQLANSPLHF. For the CDR3, the DNA is TGTGCCAGCAGCTTAGTTGGACAGCTTGCTAATTCACCCCTCCACTTT.

The chain carries TRBV7-8 and TRBJ1-5; D unclear. The CDR3 has 13 residues. The V end lost 1 base, the J end lost 10 bases, and 11 bases lay between the germline ends. CDR1 is SGHVS and CDR2 is FQNEAQ in the germline V gene. The CDR3 loop reads CASSLDRQEPQHF. The CDR3 DNA follows: TGTGCCAGCAGCTTAGATCGTCAAGAACCCCAGCATTTT. Based on the CDR3 plus reference TRBV7-8 and TRBJ1-5, the full variable domain is GAGVSQSPRYKVAKRGQDVALRCDPISGHVSLFWYQQALGQGPEFLTYFQNEAQLDKSGLPSDRFFAERPEGSVSTLKIQRTQQEDSAVYLCASSLDRQEPQHFGDGTRLSIL.

V usage is TRBV7-2 and J usage is TRBJ1-2; TRBD1 is a possible D gene (5 bases). V was cut by 4 bases and J by 7 bases, with 13 bases left in between. Germline CDR1 is SGHTA and CDR2 is FQGNSA. CDR3 length: 13 residues. This CDR3 reads CASSWDARVGYTF. In nucleotides, the CDR3 is TGTGCCAGCAGCTGGGACGCCCGGGTTGGCTACACCTTC.

The chain couples TRBV25-1 to TRBJ2-5; 8 nucleotides line up with TRBD1. V trimming: 7 bases; J trimming: 5 bases; junction bases outside the gene matches: 9. This CDR3 contains 14 residues. CDR1 MGHDK and CDR2 SYGVNS come from the germline V gene. CDR3: CASMEAGGLETQYF. For the CDR3, the DNA is TGTGCCAGCATGGAAGCAGGGGGCTTGGAGACCCAGTACTTC.

The V gene is TRBV27, the J gene TRBJ2-3; 7 positions agree with TRBD2. Germline V gives CDR1 MNHEY, CDR2 SMNVEV (reference sequence). This CDR3 contains 14 residues. Germline trimming cut 3 bases from V and 4 bases from J; bases unmatched to any gene: 4. This chain's CDR3 is CASSFGLGADTQYF. CDR3 bases: TGTGCCAGCAGTTTCGGACTAGGGGCAGATACGCAGTATTTT.

On this clone: One end of the junction fails to match germline, which may point to a read error. The chain carries TRBV2 and TRBJ1-2; 7 bases agree with TRBD1. The germline V gene has CDR1 SNHLY and CDR2 FYNNEI. The CDR3 length is 12 residues. The CDR3 coding sequence is TGTGCCAGCAGTGAAGCGAAGGGACAGACTAGCTTC. Encoded protein: CASSEAKGQTSF.

This clone has more than one count but fewer than ten. This chain uses TRBV18 with TRBJ1-2; a possible D gene is TRBD1 (6 bases). The CDR3 sequence is 15 residues long. Germline lookup yields CDR1 KGHSH and CDR2 LQKENI. V lost 6 bases and J lost 6, with 20 bases in between. The CDR3 nucleotides read TGTGCCAGCTCCCCTCAGGAGGGGGTTTATGATGGCTACACCTTC. As protein: CASSPQEGVYDGYTF. The complete variable domain, with remaining parts taken from reference TRBV18 and TRBJ1-2, reads NAGVMQNPRHLVRRRGQEARLRCSPMKGHSHVYWYRQLPEEGLKFMVYLQKENIIDESGMPKERFSAEFPKEGPSILRIQQVVRGDSAAYFCASSPQEGVYDGYTFGSGTRLTVV.

This sequence joins TRBV27 and TRBJ1-1; tentative D call: TRBD1 (5 bases). Per the germline V gene, CDR1 is MNHEY and CDR2 is SMNVEV (reference sequence). Trimming took off 6 bases at V and 5 bases at J, with 10 bases between the two ends. The CDR3 has 12 residues. The CDR3 region is CASRTGGTEAFF. DNA of the CDR3: TGTGCCAGCAGGACGGGGGGTACTGAAGCTTTCTTT.

This clone was recorded only once. V usage is TRBV6-1 and J usage is TRBJ2-5; D is tentatively TRBD1 or TRBD2 (6 bases each). CDR1 and CDR2 (germline): MNHNS, SASEGT. V lost 4 bases and J lost 5, with 11 bases in between. This CDR3 is 13 amino acids long. The CDR3: CASSGGAWETQYF. The CDR3 DNA follows: TGTGCCAGCAGTGGGGGGGCTTGGGAGACCCAGTACTTC.

The V gene is TRBV9, the J gene TRBJ2-1, with D possibly being TRBD1 or TRBD2 (5 bases each). This CDR3 comprises 15 residues. The V gene lost 0 bases and the J gene lost 2 bases, with 9 bases spanning the gap. Per the germline V gene, CDR1 is SGDLS and CDR2 is YYNGEE. CDR3 loop: CASSVARGPYNEQFF. In DNA, the CDR3 is TGTGCCAGCAGCGTAGCTCGGGGCCCCTACAATGAGCAGTTCTTC.

The chain couples TRBV4-1 to TRBJ2-1; 7 nucleotides agree with TRBD2. The CDR3 runs to 16 residues. Unmatched junction bases numbered 4, after V lost 0 bases and J lost 2 bases. Germline CDR1 and CDR2: MGHRA and YSYEKL. CDR3 sequence: CASSQDDSGPYNEQFF. CDR3 DNA sequence: TGCGCCAGCAGCCAAGACGATAGCGGGCCCTACAATGAGCAGTTCTTC.

The chain uses TRBV9 and TRBJ2-7; D gene ambiguous. The CDR3 contains 12 residues. V was shortened by 3 bases and J by 6 bases, with 10 bases between the two germline ends. The germline CDR1 and CDR2 sequences are SGDLS and YYNGEE. The CDR3 DNA sequence: TGTGCCAGCAGCGCCCCCGGCGGCGAGCAGTACTTC. It codes for CASSAPGGEQYF.

This clone was seen only a few times. The gene calls are TRBV29-1 and TRBJ1-2; D gene ambiguous. The germline gives CDR1 SQVTM, CDR2 ANQGSEA. Trimming pared 6 bases from V and 2 bases from J, leaving 16 bases between. The CDR3 is 14 amino acids. This CDR3 is CSVAPTGGNYGYTF. The DNA of the CDR3 is TGCAGCGTCGCTCCGACTGGAGGGAACTATGGCTACACCTTC.

This chain joins TRBV5-4 and TRBJ2-1, with D possibly being TRBD2 (5 bases). The CDR3 is 14 amino acids. The V gene lost 6 bases and the J gene lost 5 bases, with 15 bases spanning the gap. CDR1 and CDR2 from the germline V gene are SGHNT and YYREEE (reference sequence). The CDR3 loop is CASTSSLANNEQFF. CDR3 in DNA: TGTGCCAGCACCTCTTCCCTAGCCAACAATGAGCAGTTCTTC.